The present TCR beta chain was sequenced within a study of blood T cells in healthy people across ages. Points from the study as a whole: Shifts in expanded clonotypes may have been confounded by donor CMV status, which was unknown. There were more naive CD4+ cells and higher diversity in long-lived donors than in aged donors.

The CDR3 totals 14 residues. Trimming took 4 bases from V and 4 from J, leaving 13 bases between them. Germline values: CDR1 SGHTA, CDR2 FQGNSA. Combining a sample-barcoded 5' primer with a J-beta primer mix, a second PCR ran for roughly 7 to 12 cycles. Each cDNA molecule received a tag from a template-switch adaptor that had 12 random nucleotides. From the 5' RACE reads, TCRdb called clonotypes with MiXCR, one entry per CDR3 protein. The sample yields 720,000 or so distinct CDR3 sequences, around 43% seen once. This clonotype showed up just a few times. Its antigen is still unknown. The sample comprised blood. The gene calls are TRBV7-2 and TRBJ1-2; D gene uncertain. This clonotype originated in an elderly man in good health. The CDR3 here is CASSSRGRVYGYTF. The CDR3 coding sequence is TGTGCCAGCAGCTCCCGGGGTAGGGTCTATGGCTACACCTTC.